This T cell receptor beta chain was captured in a study of patients and donors after allogeneic stem cell transplantation. CDR1 and CDR2 (germline): DFQATT, SNEGSKA (reference sequence). Trimming shortened V by 2 bases and J by 5 bases, and 17 bases separated the two germline ends. The CDR3 is made up of 15 amino acids. A single record per CDR3 protein comes from TCRdb applying MiXCR to the RT-PCR reads. This table holds approximately 200,000 distinct CDR3 sequences, about 14% found once. This clonotype was obtained from a human donor who was either an allogeneic HSCT recipient or a stem cell or donor lymphocyte infusion donor (not recorded which). It is not recorded whose cells these are; they may come from a transplant donor. This rearrangement joins TRBV20-1 to TRBJ2-3; D might be TRBD1 (5 bases). What was sequenced was blood, either unsorted or a sorted T cell fraction (not recorded which). The CDR3 region is CSARRYQGRGDTQYF. The CDR3 DNA reads TGCAGTGCTAGAAGGTACCAGGGTCGCGGAGATACGCAGTATTTT.